This T cell receptor beta chain derives from a study of Ad26.COV2.S vaccination and SARS-CoV-2 variants. The method was immunoSEQ multiplex PCR; TCRdb's version includes in-frame clones alone and lacks a portion of them. The sample carries about 500,000 clones, 80% to 90% recorded once. Noted treatment: 15 to 20 received Ad26.COV2.S at low or high dose, single or two shots; 5 received placebo; per-sample allocation not given. Sampling happened 63 days after the first vaccine or placebo injection. Donation came from an adult in Boston who was aged 18-55 years. This clone was picked up one time. Trimming took 0 bases from V and 6 from J, leaving 18 bases between them. The CDR3 sequence is 16 residues long. Germline values: CDR1 SGHDT, CDR2 YYEEEE.

The sequencing here drew on peripheral blood, taken in a trial of Ad26.COV2.S vaccine versus placebo. The clonotype comes from a person between 18 and 65 years old who received the Ad26.COV2.S COVID-19 vaccine or a placebo. The genes are TRBV5-6 and TRBJ1-2, with no clear D. CDR3 in amino acids: CASSLAVSERRDGYTF. DNA of the CDR3: TGTGCCAGCAGCTTGGCGGTTTCCGAAAGGAGGGATGGCTACACCTTC.